This T cell receptor (beta chain) emerged from a study of T cell changes during pregnancy in multiple sclerosis. Germline-derived CDR1 and CDR2 are MDHEN and SYDVKM. V was clipped by 2 bases and J by 5 bases, with 9 bases between them. The CDR3 totals 13 residues. Repertoires were generated with immunoSEQ multiplex PCR, while TCRdb's copy carries only in-frame clones and drops some. The sample contains 58,000 or so clones, over 80% of which appear only once. This specimen consisted of peripheral blood, obtained in the first trimester of pregnancy. This TCR came from a female donor with multiple sclerosis, enrolled in a pregnancy study. This chain links TRBV28 with TRBJ2-5, with D possibly being TRBD2 (5 bases). The CDR3 DNA is TGTGCCAGCAGTTTAAGGGAGACGGAGACCCAGTACTTC. Translated: CASSLRETETQYF.